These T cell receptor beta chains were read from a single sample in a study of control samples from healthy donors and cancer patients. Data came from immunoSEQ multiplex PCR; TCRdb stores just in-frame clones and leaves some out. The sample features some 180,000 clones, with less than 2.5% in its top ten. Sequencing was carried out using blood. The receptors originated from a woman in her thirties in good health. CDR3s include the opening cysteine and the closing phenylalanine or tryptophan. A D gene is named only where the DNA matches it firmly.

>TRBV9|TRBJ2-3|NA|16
CASSLGLLTSTDTQYF
TGTGCCAGCAGCCTCGGACTGTTGACTAGCACAGATACGCAGTATTTT
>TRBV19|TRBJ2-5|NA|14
CASSTTGRRETQYF
TGTGCCAGTAGTACGACAGGGAGGAGGGAGACCCAGTACTTC
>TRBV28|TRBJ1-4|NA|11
CASSSGILLFF
TGTGCCAGCAGTTCCGGGATTCTACTGTTTTTT
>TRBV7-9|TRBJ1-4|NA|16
CASSHNLRGRGEKLFF
TGTGCCAGCAGCCATAACTTACGGGGTCGAGGGGAAAAACTGTTTTTT
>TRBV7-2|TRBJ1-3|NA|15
CASSRRGPTGNTIYF
TGTGCCAGCAGTCGCAGGGGCCCCACTGGAAACACCATATATTTT
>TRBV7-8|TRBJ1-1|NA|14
CASSLMQGNTEAFF
TGTGCCAGCAGCTTAATGCAGGGGAACACTGAAGCTTTCTTT
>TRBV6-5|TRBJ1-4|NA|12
CASSYGQSKLFF
TGTGCCAGCAGTTACGGACAGTCAAAACTGTTTTTT
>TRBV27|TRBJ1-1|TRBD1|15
CASTGTGTPNTEAFF
TGTGCCAGCACCGGGACAGGTACCCCGAACACTGAAGCTTTCTTT
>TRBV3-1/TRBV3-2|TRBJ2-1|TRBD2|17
CASSKGRISGTYNEQFF
TGTGCCAGCAGCAAAGGCAGGATTAGCGGGACCTACAATGAGCAGTTCTTC
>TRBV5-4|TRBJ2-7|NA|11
CASSSSYEQYF
TGTGCCAGCAGCTCGTCCTACGAGCAGTACTTC
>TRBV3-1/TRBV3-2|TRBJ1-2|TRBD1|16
CASSQDLVQGDWGYTF
TGTGCCAGCAGCCAAGATTTAGTACAGGGGGACTGGGGCTACACCTTC
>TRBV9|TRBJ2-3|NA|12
CASSLTEDTQYF
TGTGCCAGCAGCCTCACCGAGGATACGCAGTATTTT
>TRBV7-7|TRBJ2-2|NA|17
CASRLGANSQNTGELFF
TGTGCTAGCAGGTTAGGGGCCAACAGCCAAAACACCGGGGAGCTGTTTTTT
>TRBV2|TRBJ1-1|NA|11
CASSQYTEAFF
TGTGCCAGCAGTCAGTACACTGAAGCTTTCTTT
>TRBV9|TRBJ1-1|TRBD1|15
CASSRRTGGASEAFF
TGTGCCAGCAGCCGAAGGACAGGGGGCGCATCTGAAGCTTTCTTT
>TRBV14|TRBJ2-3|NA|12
CASSQNTDTQYF
TGTGCCAGCAGCCAAAACACAGATACGCAGTATTTT
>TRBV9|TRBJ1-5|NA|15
CASSVEGLRDQPQHF
TGTGCCAGCAGCGTCGAGGGGCTCCGCGATCAGCCCCAGCATTTT
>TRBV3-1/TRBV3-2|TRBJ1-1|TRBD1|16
CASSARDRSHEREAFF
TGTGCCAGCAGCGCCCGGGACAGATCCCATGAAAGGGAAGCTTTCTTT
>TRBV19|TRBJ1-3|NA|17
CASSIGARMSSGNTIYF
TGTGCCAGTAGTATAGGGGCACGGATGAGCTCTGGAAACACCATATATTTT
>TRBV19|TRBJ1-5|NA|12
CASSIAAQPQHF
TGTGCCAGTAGTATAGCGGCTCAGCCCCAGCATTTT
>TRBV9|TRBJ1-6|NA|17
CASSGPESGRHNSPLHF
TGTGCCAGCAGCGGGCCGGAATCGGGACGGCATAATTCACCCCTCCACTTT
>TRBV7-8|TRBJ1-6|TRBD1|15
CASSITDRAGSPLHF
TGTGCCAGCAGCATAACCGACAGGGCGGGATCACCCCTCCACTTT
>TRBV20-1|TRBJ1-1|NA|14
CSASSRARSTEAFF
TGCAGTGCTAGTTCCCGGGCCCGGTCCACTGAAGCTTTCTTT
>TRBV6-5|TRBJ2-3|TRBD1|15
CASKAPGQLTDTQYF
TGTGCCAGCAAAGCCCCGGGACAGCTCACAGATACGCAGTATTTT
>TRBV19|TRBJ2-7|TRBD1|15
CASSRGDRASYEQYF
TGTGCCAGTAGTAGAGGGGACAGGGCATCCTACGAGCAGTACTTC
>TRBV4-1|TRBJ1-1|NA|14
CASREPGLYTEAFF
TGCGCCAGCAGGGAGCCGGGGTTATACACTGAAGCTTTCTTT
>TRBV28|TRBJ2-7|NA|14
CASTYSGGSYEQYF
TGTGCCAGCACCTATAGTGGAGGGAGCTACGAGCAGTACTTC
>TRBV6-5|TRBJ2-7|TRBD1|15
CASSYSPDRTYEQYF
TGTGCCAGCAGTTACTCCCCGGACAGGACCTACGAGCAGTACTTC
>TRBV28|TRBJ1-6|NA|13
CGTSGRNNSPLHF
TGCGGGACTTCGGGACGGAATAATTCACCCCTCCACTTT
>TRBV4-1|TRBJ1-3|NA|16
CASSQVGQIVGDTIYF
TGCGCCAGCAGCCAAGTAGGGCAGATCGTAGGGGACACCATATATTTT
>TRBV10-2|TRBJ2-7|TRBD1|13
CASRRQGSYEQYF
TGCGCCAGCAGGAGACAGGGTAGCTACGAGCAGTACTTC
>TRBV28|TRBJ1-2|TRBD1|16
CASSSDDRGSNYGYTF
TGTGCCAGCAGTTCAGACGACAGGGGCTCTAACTATGGCTACACCTTC
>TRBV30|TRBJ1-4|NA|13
CAWSLGLGEKLFF
TGTGCCTGGAGTCTAGGGCTGGGTGAAAAACTGTTTTTT
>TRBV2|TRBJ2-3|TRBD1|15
CASSLGTGGTDTQYF
TGTGCCAGCAGTTTAGGGACAGGGGGCACAGATACGCAGTATTTT
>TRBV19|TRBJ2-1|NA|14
CASSFRGFKNEQFF
TGTGCCAGTAGCTTTCGGGGGTTCAAGAATGAGCAGTTCTTC
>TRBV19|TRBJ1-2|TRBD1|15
CASNPGQDLYYGYTF
TGTGCCAGTAATCCGGGACAGGACCTATACTATGGCTACACCTTC
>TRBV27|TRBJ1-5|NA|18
CASSSRWGAGANNQPQHF
TGTGCCAGCAGTTCCCGATGGGGGGCAGGGGCGAACAATCAGCCCCAGCATTTT
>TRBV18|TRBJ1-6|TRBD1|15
CASSPDRGGLEPLHF
TGTGCCAGCTCACCCGACAGGGGGGGACTGGAACCCCTCCACTTT
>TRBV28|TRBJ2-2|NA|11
CATREDLELFF
TGTGCCACCAGGGAGGACTTGGAGCTGTTTTTT
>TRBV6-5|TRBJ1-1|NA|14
CASSYRGQNTEAFF
TGTGCCAGCAGTTATCGCGGACAGAACACTGAAGCTTTCTTT
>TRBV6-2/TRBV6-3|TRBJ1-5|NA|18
CASSYSRRGTRRYQPQHF
TGTGCCAGCAGTTACTCGCGTAGGGGGACACGAAGGTATCAGCCCCAGCATTTT
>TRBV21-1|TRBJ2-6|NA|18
CASSQRTALCSGANVLTF
TGTGCCAGCAGCCAACGTACAGCCCTTTGCTCTGGGGCCAACGTCCTGACTTTC
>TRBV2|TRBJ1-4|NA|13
CASIRGGGEKLFF
TGTGCCAGCATCAGGGGAGGGGGTGAAAAACTGTTTTTT
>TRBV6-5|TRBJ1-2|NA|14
CASRARGGADGYTF
TGTGCCAGCAGGGCGCGGGGGGGCGCAGATGGCTACACCTTC
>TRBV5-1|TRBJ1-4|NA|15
CASSSGRATNEKLFF
TGCGCCAGCAGTTCGGGGCGGGCGACTAATGAAAAACTGTTTTTT
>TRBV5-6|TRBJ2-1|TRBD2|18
CASSPWTSGAEHYNEQFF
TGTGCCAGCAGCCCCTGGACTAGCGGGGCCGAGCATTACAATGAGCAGTTCTTC
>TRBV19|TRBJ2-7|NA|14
CASSIRQATYEQYF
TGTGCCAGTAGTATAAGGCAGGCAACCTACGAGCAGTACTTC
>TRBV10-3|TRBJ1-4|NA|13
CAAHGATNEKLFF
TGTGCCGCTCACGGGGCAACTAATGAAAAACTGTTTTTT